These 17 T cell receptor beta chains share one sample of origin, sequenced in a study of T cell clonotyping in hematopoietic cell transplantation. Produced via immunoSEQ multiplex PCR; TCRdb's table is partial and in-frame only. The sample yields thousands of clones, roughly 92% seen once. This material consisted of PBMCs, taken 180 days after allogeneic stem cell transplant. Receptors originate from a female patient aged 50-59 years who had an allogeneic stem cell transplant from an unrelated donor, so the T cells may come from the graft donor. Some clones in this sample may be carry-over from other donors' samples.

The V call is TRBV28, the J call TRBJ2-6, with D hard to call. CDR1 MDHEN and CDR2 SYDVKM come from the germline V gene. CDR3 length: 15 amino acids. V lost 6 bases to trimming and J lost 4 bases, with 13 bases between them. The CDR3 is CASSLPFGGANVLTF. The CDR3 DNA reads as TGTGCCAGCAGCTTACCCTTTGGGGGGGCCAACGTCCTGACTTTC.

The chain's CDR3 is CASRTTDSSMNTEAFF. CDR3 coding DNA: TGTGCCAGTAGAACGACGGACAGTTCCATGAACACTGAAGCTTTCTTT. This chain uses TRBV19 with TRBJ1-1; D perhaps matches TRBD1 (6 bases). The CDR3 runs to 16 residues. Trimming removed 6 bases at V and 0 bases at J, with 17 bases between. From germline, CDR1 is LNHDA and CDR2 SQIVND (reference sequence). The complete variable domain, with remaining parts taken from reference TRBV19 and TRBJ1-1, reads DGGITQSPKYLFRKEGQNVTLSCEQNLNHDAMYWYRQDPGQGLRLIYYSQIVNDFQKGDIAEGYSVSREKKESFPLTVTSAQKNPTAFYLCASRTTDSSMNTEAFFGQGTRLTVV.

V gene TRBV10-1 combines with J gene TRBJ2-1; D is ambiguous. CDR1 and CDR2 (germline): WNHNN, SYGVQD (reference sequence). The CDR3 has 15 amino acids. Trimming shortened V by 0 bases and J by 5 bases, and 11 bases separated the two germline ends. Here the CDR3 reads CASSESAYINNEQFF. The CDR3 region has the DNA TGCGCCAGCAGTGAGTCGGCCTACATTAACAATGAGCAGTTCTTC.

The J gene is TRBJ1-5, the V gene TRBV10-2; 9 positions agree with TRBD1. The CDR3 contains 13 residues. The trim removed 10 bases at V and 6 bases at J, leaving 7 bases unmatched. Germline V gene lookup returns CDR1 WSHSY and CDR2 SAAADI. DNA for the CDR3: TGCGCCATCTCCCGGGACAGGGCTCAGCCCCAGCATTTT. It codes for CAISRDRAQPQHF.

CDR3 bases: TGTGCCAGCTCGAGGGGGCTGGGACAAGAGACCCAGTACTTC. Translated, it gives CASSRGLGQETQYF. The chain joins TRBV2 to TRBJ2-5; 7 bases match TRBD1. Germline values: CDR1 SNHLY, CDR2 FYNNEI. The CDR3 is made up of 14 amino acids. The V gene end was trimmed by 8 bases and the J gene end by 2 bases; junction bases not matched to a gene: 8.

The V and J genes are TRBV2 and TRBJ1-6, with 11 nucleotides matching TRBD1. This CDR3 comprises 15 residues. V was pared by 6 bases and J by 9 bases, with 7 bases of the junction left unmatched. Germline CDR1 SNHLY, CDR2 FYNNEI. CDR3 DNA sequence: TGTGCCAGCAGGGCCGGGACAGGGGGTGGTTCACCCCTCCACTTT. This gives the protein CASRAGTGGGSPLHF.

V and J are TRBV19 and TRBJ2-2; 8 bases fit TRBD2. In germline, CDR1 is LNHDA, CDR2 SQIVND (reference sequence). Trimming removed 4 bases from V and 6 bases from J; junction bases left unmatched: 1. The CDR3 runs 13 residues. DNA for the CDR3: TGTGCCAGTAGTAACGGGAGGGCCGGGGAGCTGTTTTTT. This codes for CASSNGRAGELFF.

This rearrangement joins TRBV20-1 to TRBJ1-2, with D uncertain. The ends were cut back, 7 bases at V and 7 bases at J, with 10 bases in the middle. Looked up from germline, CDR1 is DFQATT and CDR2 is SNEGSKA (reference sequence). This CDR3 has 10 residues. CDR3 protein: CSGGGGGYTF. CDR3 DNA sequence: TGCAGTGGAGGAGGTGGTGGCTACACCTTC.

This clone has only a few counts. The rearrangement uses TRBV2 and TRBJ1-5, with no clear D. This CDR3 has 14 amino acids. Per germline, CDR1 SNHLY and CDR2 FYNNEI. Trimming removed 3 bases at V and 0 bases at J, with 6 bases between. CDR3 protein: CASSDYYSNQPQHF. CDR3 DNA: TGTGCCAGCAGTGACTACTATAGCAATCAGCCCCAGCATTTT.

This rearrangement joins TRBV19 to TRBJ1-1, with 7 bases aligning to TRBD1. Germline CDR1 LNHDA, CDR2 SQIVND (reference sequence). This CDR3 has 15 amino acids. The V gene end was trimmed by 5 bases and the J gene end by 2 bases; junction bases not matched to a gene: 8. The CDR3: CASSGRQGLNTEAFF. DNA for the CDR3: TGTGCCAGTAGTGGGCGACAGGGTCTTAACACTGAAGCTTTCTTT. The full variable domain, its missing parts supplied by reference TRBV19 and TRBJ1-1, is DGGITQSPKYLFRKEGQNVTLSCEQNLNHDAMYWYRQDPGQGLRLIYYSQIVNDFQKGDIAEGYSVSREKKESFPLTVTSAQKNPTAFYLCASSGRQGLNTEAFFGQGTRLTVV.

The chain recombines TRBV27 with TRBJ2-1, with 9 bases fitting TRBD2. Trimming cost V 4 bases and J 2 bases; bases outside gene matches: 6. CDR3 length equals 16 residues. Germline-derived CDR1 and CDR2 are MNHEY and SMNVEV (reference sequence). The CDR3 DNA follows: TGTGCCAGCAGTTCCTTGACTAGCGGACCCTACAATGAGCAGTTCTTC. Translation: CASSSLTSGPYNEQFF.

The chain couples TRBV9 to TRBJ2-3, with TRBD2 identical over 9 bases. The CDR3 is 11 residues long. Germline values: CDR1 SGDLS, CDR2 YYNGEE. V lost 5 bases to trimming and J lost 10 bases; unmatched junction nucleotides: 2. The CDR3 coding sequence is TGTGCCAGCAGGTTAGCGGGAGCGCAGTATTTT. Amino acid sequence: CASRLAGAQYF.

The J gene is TRBJ1-6, the V gene TRBV11-2; D is ambiguous. The CDR3 totals 11 residues. Per germline, CDR1 SGHAT and CDR2 FQNNGV. Trimming left V 2 bases short and J 18 bases short, with 11 bases between. CDR3 sequence: CASSLPGRDHF. The CDR3 region has the DNA TGTGCCAGCAGCTTACCCGGACGGGACCACTTT. Full variable domain (missing parts from reference TRBV11-2 and TRBJ1-6): EAGVAQSPRYKIIEKRQSVAFWCNPISGHATLYWYQQILGQGPKLLIQFQNNGVVDDSQLPKDRFSAERLKGVDSTLKIQPAKLEDSAVYLCASSLPGRDHFGNGTRLTVT.

The CDR3 is CASSFPGTYYGYTF. The CDR3 DNA is TGCGCCAGCAGCTTTCCCGGGACATACTATGGCTACACCTTC. The V call is TRBV5-1, the J call TRBJ1-2; a weak D match, TRBD1 (6 bases). Trimming left V 2 bases short and J 3 bases short, with 11 bases between. CDR1 SGHRS and CDR2 YFSETQ come from the germline V gene. There are 14 residues in the CDR3. Using reference TRBV5-1 and TRBJ1-2 for the parts outside the CDR3, the full variable domain is KAGVTQTPRYLIKTRGQQVTLSCSPISGHRSVSWYQQTPGQGLQFLFEYFSETQRNKGNFPGRFSGRQFSNSRSEMNVSTLELGDSALYLCASSFPGTYYGYTFGSGTRLTVV.

The chain combines TRBV7-6 with TRBJ1-2; the D gene is possibly TRBD1 (5 bases). The CDR3 is 16 residues long. The V end lost 1 base, the J end lost 2 bases, and 14 bases lay between the germline ends. Germline V lookup: CDR1 SGHVS, CDR2 FNYEAQ. The CDR3 bases are TGTGCCAGCAGCTTAGGGGGGACCGCTAGCAACTATGGCTACACCTTC. Translation: CASSLGGTASNYGYTF.

The V gene is TRBV5-1, the J gene TRBJ2-1; TRBD2 matches 10 bases. Trimming took 5 bases from V and 5 from J; bases not matched to a gene: 7. The CDR3 spans 15 residues. Germline-derived CDR1 and CDR2 are SGHRS and YFSETQ. This chain's CDR3 is CASRTGLARNNEQFF. As DNA, the CDR3 is TGCGCCAGCAGGACGGGACTAGCGAGAAACAATGAGCAGTTCTTC.

J is TRBJ1-3 and V is TRBV7-9; D is ambiguous. The germline gives CDR1 SEHNR, CDR2 FQNEAQ (reference sequence). Trimming stripped 3 bases from V and 4 bases from J, with 10 bases between. The CDR3 is made up of 14 amino acids. CDR3 loop: CASSFPRRGNTIYF. In DNA, the CDR3 is TGTGCCAGCAGCTTTCCCAGGAGGGGAAACACCATATATTTT.